Listed here are 22 T cell receptor beta chains from one sample, sequenced in a study of blood T cell repertoires in COVID-19. Data came from immunoSEQ multiplex PCR; TCRdb stores just in-frame clones and leaves some out. The data contain some 130,000 clones, roughly two thirds of them singletons. The source material was peripheral blood. The source of these receptors is a woman in her sixties or seventies with acute or convalescent COVID-19.

This clone has only one observation. This chain connects TRBV28 to TRBJ1-2; unclear D gene. This CDR3 spans 12 amino acids. Germline lookup yields CDR1 MDHEN and CDR2 SYDVKM. Trimming removed 8 bases from V and 4 bases from J, with 11 bases in between. Written as DNA, the CDR3 is TGTGCCAGCGAAAAAGTCAGCTATGGCTACACCTTC. Encoded protein: CASEKVSYGYTF.

The chain couples TRBV9 to TRBJ1-1; 11 nucleotides match TRBD1. This CDR3 comprises 15 residues. The germline gives CDR1 SGDLS, CDR2 YYNGEE. The trim removed 4 bases at V and 6 bases at J, leaving 8 bases unmatched. DNA for the CDR3: TGTGCCAGCAGCCCCCGAGGGACAGGGGGTTCTGAAGCTTTCTTT. The encoded protein is CASSPRGTGGSEAFF.

The chain employs TRBV19 and TRBJ2-7, with D possibly being TRBD1 (5 bases). The germline V gene encodes CDR1 LNHDA and CDR2 SQIVND (reference sequence). The CDR3 contains 13 residues. Trimming took off 1 base at V and 5 bases at J, with 9 bases between the two ends. CDR3 coding DNA: TGTGCCAGTAGTATAGTCCAGGGTAACGAGCAGTACTTC. It codes for CASSIVQGNEQYF.

This clone was observed a handful of times. The genes are TRBV15 and TRBJ2-7, with TRBD1 matching 8 bases. The V gene's germline CDR1 is LNHNV and CDR2 YYDKDF (reference sequence). The CDR3 consists of 15 residues. Trimming took 0 bases from V and 3 from J; bases not matched to a gene: 4. The CDR3 DNA follows: TGTGCCACCAGCAGAGATCGACAGGGGATCTACGAGCAGTACTTC. Its translation: CATSRDRQGIYEQYF.

This chain joins TRBV10-3 and TRBJ2-3, with 13 positions matching TRBD2. From germline, CDR1 is ENHRY and CDR2 SYGVKD. CDR3 size: 16 residues. After removal of 2 bases from V and 6 bases from J, the junction contained 5 bases not matched to a gene. CDR3 in DNA: TGTGCCATCAGTGAGACTAGCGGGAGGGCCGTGGATACGCAGTATTTT. Amino acid sequence: CAISETSGRAVDTQYF.

J is TRBJ1-1 and V is TRBV5-4; possible D gene TRBD1, 5 bases. The germline V and J ends were trimmed by 4 bases and 1 base, with 8 bases remaining between them. Per germline, CDR1 SGHNT and CDR2 YYREEE (reference sequence). The CDR3 covers 13 residues. CDR3 region: CASSLQENTEAFF. CDR3 DNA sequence: TGTGCCAGCAGCCTACAGGAGAACACTGAAGCTTTCTTT.

This clone has only one observation. This rearrangement joins TRBV24-1 to TRBJ2-1; 8 bases fit TRBD1. V lost 4 bases, J lost 6 bases, and 13 bases stayed unmatched. Germline V gene lookup returns CDR1 KGHDR and CDR2 SFDVKD. This CDR3 comprises 17 residues. CDR3 protein: CATSDSRTGKGANEQFF. The CDR3 DNA sequence: TGTGCCACCAGTGACTCACGGACAGGGAAGGGGGCCAATGAGCAGTTCTTC.

This clone has more than one count but fewer than ten. The chain joins TRBV7-2 to TRBJ2-1, with D perhaps matching TRBD2 (6 bases). Trimming cost V 0 bases and J 6 bases, with 9 bases left between them. Germline V gene data show CDR1 as SGHTA and CDR2 as FQGNSA. The CDR3 is 14 amino acids. In DNA form, the CDR3 reads TGTGCCAGCAGCTTAGCTGGAGGGCGCAATGAGCAGTTCTTC. Its protein product is CASSLAGGRNEQFF.

The rearrangement joins TRBV10-3 to TRBJ1-6; D is ambiguous. The CDR3 has 13 residues. The V and J ends lost 8 bases and 7 bases respectively, with 12 bases between them. Germline V gives CDR1 ENHRY, CDR2 SYGVKD. CDR3 protein: CAISREKNSPLHF. The CDR3 DNA reads as TGTGCCATCTCCCGGGAGAAGAATTCACCCCTCCACTTT.

This clone was seen only a few times. This chain links TRBV2 with TRBJ2-1; 7 bases are shared with TRBD2. The CDR3 extends over 12 amino acids. CDR1 SNHLY and CDR2 FYNNEI come from the germline V gene. Trimming removed 5 bases from V and 11 bases from J; junction bases left unmatched: 6. For the CDR3, the DNA is TGTGCCAGCAGTCTGGGACTATTTAAGCAGTTCTTC. Encoded protein: CASSLGLFKQFF. Together with reference TRBV2 and TRBJ2-1, the CDR3 gives the full variable domain: EPEVTQTPSHQVTQMGQEVILRCVPISNHLYFYWYRQILGQKVEFLVSFYNNEISEKSEIFDDQFSVERPDGSNFTLKIRSTKLEDSAMYFCASSLGLFKQFFGPGTRLTVL.

The rearrangement joins TRBV18 to TRBJ2-2; D is ambiguous. The CDR3 extends over 12 amino acids. Germline CDR1 KGHSH, CDR2 LQKENI. The V gene lost 3 bases and the J gene lost 5 bases, with 4 bases spanning the gap. CDR3 in DNA: TGTGCCAGCTCACCTTCGACCGGGGAGCTGTTTTTT. The encoded protein is CASSPSTGELFF.

This clone was observed many times. The chain links TRBV3-1 (or the pseudogene TRBV3-2) to TRBJ1-1, with a tentative D call TRBD1 (6 bases). This CDR3 comprises 13 residues. Germline assignment: CDR1 LGHDT and CDR2 YNNKEL (reference sequence). V lost 5 bases to trimming and J lost 3 bases, with 10 bases between them. CDR3 loop: CASSVDSYTEAFF. As DNA, the CDR3 is TGTGCCAGCAGCGTGGACAGCTACACTGAAGCTTTCTTT.

The CDR3 here is CASNKFRGTEAFF. CDR3 nucleotide sequence: TGTGCCAGTAATAAGTTCCGGGGAACTGAAGCTTTCTTT. The gene calls are TRBV19 and TRBJ1-1, with no clear D. V lost 7 bases and J 5 bases, leaving 14 bases between the germline ends. CDR1 and CDR2 (germline): LNHDA, SQIVND (reference sequence). The CDR3 contains 13 residues.

This clone turned up a few times. The chain couples TRBV5-5 to TRBJ2-1; maybe TRBD2 (6 bases). V gave up 0 bases and J gave up 0 bases, with 13 bases separating them. The CDR3 length is 17 residues. Looked up from germline, CDR1 is SGHKS and CDR2 is YYEKEE (reference sequence). In DNA form, the CDR3 reads TGTGCCAGCAGCTTGGGCTTGCGGGGATTCTCCTACAATGAGCAGTTCTTC. It codes for CASSLGLRGFSYNEQFF.

The chain joins TRBV6-5 to TRBJ1-1; TRBD1 agrees at 7 bases. In germline, CDR1 is MNHEY, CDR2 SVGAGI. The CDR3 consists of 13 residues. Unmatched junction bases numbered 2, after V lost 6 bases and J lost 1 base. The CDR3 is CASRTGENTEAFF. The CDR3 DNA reads as TGTGCCAGCAGAACAGGGGAGAACACTGAAGCTTTCTTT.

The table lists this clone with a few counts. The chain combines TRBV11-2 with TRBJ1-2; 8 bases line up with TRBD1. From germline, CDR1 is SGHAT and CDR2 FQNNGV. The length of the CDR3 is 14 residues. V gave up 4 bases and J gave up 6 bases; unmatched junction bases: 7. The CDR3 protein is CASSSTGAFDGYTF. The CDR3 DNA follows: TGTGCCAGCAGCTCGACAGGGGCATTCGATGGCTACACCTTC. The complete variable domain, with remaining parts taken from reference TRBV11-2 and TRBJ1-2, reads EAGVAQSPRYKIIEKRQSVAFWCNPISGHATLYWYQQILGQGPKLLIQFQNNGVVDDSQLPKDRFSAERLKGVDSTLKIQPAKLEDSAVYLCASSSTGAFDGYTFGSGTRLTVV.

This rearrangement joins TRBV11-2 to TRBJ1-2; TRBD1 matches 7 bases. V trimming: 7 bases; J trimming: 8 bases; junction bases outside the gene matches: 16. Germline CDR1 is SGHAT and CDR2 is FQNNGV. CDR3 length: 15 amino acids. The CDR3 DNA reads TGTGCCAGCACCCGCGAAGGGGGCCTGGCGGTGGGCTACACCTTC. Protein product: CASTREGGLAVGYTF.

The chain carries TRBV19 and TRBJ2-7; no clear D. The CDR3 loop spans 13 amino acids. The germline gives CDR1 LNHDA, CDR2 SQIVND (reference sequence). V dropped 2 bases and J dropped 2 bases, with 7 bases sitting between them. The CDR3 region has the DNA TGTGCCAGTAGTATATCGTTTACCTACGAGCAGTACTTC. Translating it yields CASSISFTYEQYF. Full variable domain (outside the CDR3, taken from reference TRBV19 and TRBJ2-7): DGGITQSPKYLFRKEGQNVTLSCEQNLNHDAMYWYRQDPGQGLRLIYYSQIVNDFQKGDIAEGYSVSREKKESFPLTVTSAQKNPTAFYLCASSISFTYEQYFGPGTRLTVT.

This chain links TRBV5-6 with TRBJ2-3; TRBD2 matches at 10 bases. Per germline, CDR1 SGHDT and CDR2 YYEEEE. There are 16 residues in the CDR3. The trim removed 3 bases at V and 3 bases at J, leaving 7 bases unmatched. CDR3 sequence (DNA): TGTGCCAGCAGCTCCACCCTAGCGGGAGTTACAGATACGCAGTATTTT. As protein: CASSSTLAGVTDTQYF.

This rearrangement joins TRBV10-3 to TRBJ2-7, with 7 nucleotides matching TRBD1. Germline trimming cut 4 bases from V and 1 base from J; bases unmatched to any gene: 10. Germline CDR1 is ENHRY and CDR2 is SYGVKD. The CDR3 totals 16 residues. CDR3 residues: CAISGLGTGDSYEQYF. CDR3 bases: TGTGCCATCAGTGGTTTAGGAACAGGGGATTCCTACGAGCAGTACTTC.

For the CDR3, the DNA is TGTGCCACCAGTGATTCTCCGACTAGCGGGAGGGCCGGGGGGAGAAAAGAGACCCAGTACTTC. Translation: CATSDSPTSGRAGGRKETQYF. V and J are TRBV24-1 and TRBJ2-5; 14 nucleotides agree with TRBD2. CDR3 length: 21 amino acids. Trimming cost V 2 bases and J 3 bases; bases outside gene matches: 16. The germline CDR1 and CDR2 sequences are KGHDR and SFDVKD.

The genes are TRBV7-9 and TRBJ1-1; 10 nucleotides match TRBD1. This CDR3 is 14 amino acids long. V lost 4 bases, J lost 4 bases, and 3 bases stayed unmatched. Germline loops: CDR1 SEHNR, CDR2 FQNEAQ (reference sequence). Here the CDR3 DNA reads TGTGCCAGCAGCTGGAGACAGGGGGCCACTGAAGCTTTCTTT. Translated, it gives CASSWRQGATEAFF.